These 32 T cell receptor beta chains came from one sample sequenced in a study of T cell responses to AZD1222 COVID-19 vaccine. Using immunoSEQ multiplex PCR, the repertoire was profiled, and TCRdb retains in-frame clones only, with some absent. Here the sample spans more than 95,000 clones, 75% to 90% being singletons. The sample here was peripheral blood, taken on day 0 of MenACWY control vaccination. The receptors stem from an adult in good health.

The rearrangement joins TRBV9 to TRBJ1-2; 7 positions match TRBD1. V was pared by 0 bases and J by 5 bases, with 7 bases of the junction left unmatched. The germline V gene encodes CDR1 SGDLS and CDR2 YYNGEE. The CDR3 spans 15 residues. The CDR3 DNA sequence: TGTGCCAGCAGCGTAGGGATCGGACAGGCGTATGGCTACACCTTC. It codes for CASSVGIGQAYGYTF.

This rearrangement joins TRBV20-1 to TRBJ2-1, with D hard to call. Germline loops: CDR1 DFQATT, CDR2 SNEGSKA (reference sequence). CDR3 size: 14 residues. Trimming shortened V by 3 bases and J by 4 bases, and 13 bases separated the two germline ends. CDR3 DNA: TGCAGTGCTAGTCGGGCGGTGGCGTACAATGAGCAGTTCTTC. Its translation: CSASRAVAYNEQFF.

This chain uses TRBV7-9 with TRBJ1-1; D is unresolved. The germline V gene encodes CDR1 SEHNR and CDR2 FQNEAQ (reference sequence). V lost 3 bases and J lost 2, with 7 bases in between. This CDR3 spans 13 amino acids. The CDR3 DNA follows: TGTGCCAGCAGCTTGTACGGAAACACTGAAGCTTTCTTT. Protein: CASSLYGNTEAFF.

The rearrangement links TRBV5-1 to TRBJ2-5, with 10 bases aligning to TRBD2. This CDR3 is built from 14 residues. Trimming took 4 bases from V and 5 from J; bases not matched to a gene: 5. CDR1 is SGHRS and CDR2 is YFSETQ in the germline V gene. The DNA for the CDR3 is TGCGCCAGCAGCGGTACTAGCGGGGATGAGACCCAGTACTTC. Amino acids: CASSGTSGDETQYF.

The chain employs TRBV27 and TRBJ2-3, with a tentative D call TRBD2 (6 bases). V lost 1 base, J lost 0 bases, and 8 bases lay in between. Germline values: CDR1 MNHEY, CDR2 SMNVEV (reference sequence). There are 15 residues in the CDR3. In DNA form, the CDR3 reads TGTGCCAGCAGTTTATGGGCGGGGAGCACAGATACGCAGTATTTT. It encodes CASSLWAGSTDTQYF.

This chain links TRBV19 with TRBJ1-4; 11 bases agree with TRBD1. The V and J ends lost 5 bases and 7 bases, in that order; junction bases with no gene match: 9. CDR3 length: 16 amino acids. Germline CDR1 reads LNHDA; CDR2 reads SQIVND (reference sequence). The chain's CDR3 is CASSGPGQGEGEKLFF. The CDR3, as DNA: TGTGCCAGTAGTGGACCGGGACAGGGGGAAGGTGAAAAACTGTTTTTT.

V is TRBV2 and J is TRBJ1-3; D unresolved. V was shortened by 2 bases and J by 2 bases, with 4 bases between the two germline ends. The CDR3 covers 13 residues. Germline V CDR1 and CDR2: SNHLY, FYNNEI. CDR3 region: CASSEIAGNTIYF. The CDR3 region has the DNA TGTGCCAGCAGTGAAATCGCTGGAAACACCATATATTTT.

This clone was observed a handful of times. The V and J genes are TRBV18 and TRBJ2-7; D remains ambiguous. Germline V lookup: CDR1 KGHSH, CDR2 LQKENI. This CDR3 is 14 amino acids long. Between the trimmed V and J ends, which lost 8 bases and 3 bases, there was a span of 17 bases. CDR3 region: CASPRQLGIYEQYF. CDR3 bases: TGTGCCAGCCCCCGCCAGTTGGGCATCTACGAGCAGTACTTC.

J is TRBJ1-2 and V is TRBV6-2 or TRBV6-3; D perhaps matches TRBD1 (5 bases). Germline V CDR1 and CDR2: MNHEY, SVGEGT. The CDR3 extends over 13 amino acids. V lost 3 bases to trimming and J lost 7 bases, with 12 bases between them. CDR3 in DNA: TGTGCCAGCAGTTATGGATTCGGGGCTGGCTACACCTTC. This sequence encodes CASSYGFGAGYTF.

This clone was observed a single time. The CDR3: CASSEGTGRDGYTF. Written as DNA, the CDR3 is TGTGCCAGCAGTGAGGGGACAGGGCGTGATGGCTACACCTTC. The gene calls are TRBV2 and TRBJ1-2, with TRBD1 matching 9 bases. The J segment lost 6 bases and the V segment lost 3 bases, leaving 5 bases of the junction unmatched. This CDR3 has 14 amino acids. Germline CDR1 and CDR2: SNHLY and FYNNEI.

The chain carries TRBV5-1 and TRBJ2-5; 7 nucleotides align to TRBD2. The CDR3 length is 14 residues. CDR1 is SGHRS, CDR2 YFSETQ, per germline. The V gene end was trimmed by 4 bases and the J gene end by 2 bases; junction bases not matched to a gene: 5. CDR3 protein: CASSTQRGQETQYF. CDR3 bases: TGCGCCAGCAGCACCCAGCGGGGTCAAGAGACCCAGTACTTC.

The chain has TRBV3-1 (or the pseudogene TRBV3-2) and TRBJ1-4, with 9 nucleotides matching TRBD1. This CDR3 has 15 amino acids. With 5 bases clipped from V and 8 bases from J, the junction kept 9 bases outside the gene matches. Germline values: CDR1 LGHDT, CDR2 YNNKEL (reference sequence). This chain's CDR3 is CASSASGTGKEKLFF. The DNA for the CDR3 is TGTGCCAGCAGCGCCTCCGGGACAGGGAAAGAAAAACTGTTTTTT.

The rearrangement links TRBV9 to TRBJ1-6, with 7 bases that match TRBD1. Losses at the gene ends were 3 bases for V and 7 bases for J; bases not matched to a gene: 10. Germline V CDR1 and CDR2: SGDLS, YYNGEE. This CDR3 has 16 residues. DNA for the CDR3: TGTGCCAGCAGCGCCCAGGGGGAAGTTCGAAATTCACCCCTCCACTTT. It is translated as CASSAQGEVRNSPLHF.

The chain joins TRBV4-1 to TRBJ1-6; 7 positions agree with TRBD1. The CDR3 length is 16 residues. Germline V gene lookup returns CDR1 MGHRA and CDR2 YSYEKL. J lost 5 bases, V lost 4 bases, and 8 bases had no gene match. CDR3 sequence reads: CASSLTGQANNSPLHF. CDR3 coding DNA: TGCGCCAGCAGCCTTACCGGACAGGCAAATAATTCACCCCTCCACTTT.

This clone was recorded a few times. The chain combines TRBV5-1 with TRBJ1-1; D call uncertain. The CDR3 has 13 amino acids. V lost 4 bases and J 0 bases, leaving 7 bases between the germline ends. Germline V gives CDR1 SGHRS, CDR2 YFSETQ. CDR3 loop: CASSLVVNTEAFF. In nucleotides, the CDR3 is TGCGCCAGCAGCCTAGTTGTGAACACTGAAGCTTTCTTT.

The chain combines TRBV7-3 with TRBJ2-5; 7 nucleotides line up with TRBD2. CDR3 size: 14 residues. Germline CDR1 is SGHTA and CDR2 is FQGTGA. With 3 bases clipped from V and 5 bases from J, the junction kept 6 bases outside the gene matches. The CDR3 here is CASSFGGRLETQYF. CDR3 nucleotide sequence: TGTGCCAGCAGCTTCGGGGGGAGGTTGGAGACCCAGTACTTC.

The genes are TRBV6-5 and TRBJ2-2; no definite D call. This CDR3 has 12 residues. The V end was cut by 11 bases, the J end by 4 bases, with 11 bases between. The germline gives CDR1 MNHEY, CDR2 SVGAGI. The CDR3 loop reads CASHPATGELFF. CDR3 nucleotides: TGTGCCTCTCACCCGGCCACCGGGGAGCTGTTTTTT.

The V and J genes are TRBV7-2 and TRBJ2-1, with 10 nucleotides matching TRBD1. V lost 3 bases to trimming and J lost 2 bases; unmatched junction nucleotides: 1. The CDR3 loop spans 15 amino acids. Germline V lookup: CDR1 SGHTA, CDR2 FQGNSA. In DNA, the CDR3 is TGTGCCAGCAGCTTCGACAGGGGGCCCTACAATGAGCAGTTCTTC. Amino acids: CASSFDRGPYNEQFF. Variable domain in full (rest from reference TRBV7-2 and TRBJ2-1): GAGVSQSPSNKVTEKGKDVELRCDPISGHTALYWYRQSLGQGLEFLIYFQGNSAPDKSGLPSDRFSAERTGGSVSTLTIQRTQQEDSAVYLCASSFDRGPYNEQFFGPGTRLTVL.

This chain links TRBV28 with TRBJ2-7; 12 positions agree with TRBD1. CDR1 and CDR2 (germline): MDHEN, SYDVKM. Trimming took 3 bases from V and 5 from J; bases not matched to a gene: 8. The CDR3 length is 16 residues. DNA for the CDR3: TGTGCCAGCAGTTTTGGGGGACAGGGGGCGCGAAACGAGCAGTACTTC. It yields the protein CASSFGGQGARNEQYF.

V and J are TRBV6-5 and TRBJ1-1, with TRBD1 matching over 10 bases. Germline CDR1 and CDR2: MNHEY and SVGAGI. V dropped 6 bases and J dropped 6; count of bases not matched to a gene: 10. The CDR3 runs to 15 residues. CDR3 sequence: CASRTGGLLNAEAFF. The CDR3 DNA reads TGTGCCAGCAGGACAGGGGGCCTCCTCAACGCTGAAGCTTTCTTT.

This clone appeared a few times. The CDR3 sequence is CASSSGLGGYTF. CDR3 DNA sequence: TGTGCCAGCAGTTCGGGGTTGGGTGGCTACACCTTC. The chain couples TRBV28 to TRBJ1-2; D remains unclear. Germline-derived CDR1 and CDR2 are MDHEN and SYDVKM. The length of the CDR3 is 12 residues. V dropped 4 bases and J dropped 7 bases, with 10 bases sitting between them.

J is TRBJ1-1 and V is TRBV29-1; 7 bases map to TRBD1. V trimming: 7 bases; J trimming: 5 bases; junction bases outside the gene matches: 10. The CDR3 sequence is 13 residues long. The germline gives CDR1 SQVTM, CDR2 ANQGSEA. The CDR3 DNA is TGCAGCGCCTGGCAGGGGGTGGGGACTGAAGCTTTCTTT. It specifies CSAWQGVGTEAFF.

This chain uses TRBV7-9 with TRBJ1-2; D is ambiguous. CDR3 length equals 12 residues. In germline, CDR1 is SEHNR, CDR2 FQNEAQ (reference sequence). V was shortened by 5 bases and J by 6 bases, with 10 bases between the two germline ends. CDR3 bases: TGTGCCAGCAGCCCGGGCCCAAATGGCTACACCTTC. Encoded protein: CASSPGPNGYTF.

The chain carries TRBV7-3 and TRBJ1-4, with D unresolved. CDR1 SGHTA and CDR2 FQGTGA come from the germline V gene. The CDR3 is made up of 15 amino acids. Trimming stripped 0 bases from V and 5 bases from J, with 10 bases between. The CDR3 region is CASSLTSGENEKLFF. The CDR3 coding sequence is TGTGCCAGCAGCTTAACCTCGGGAGAAAATGAAAAACTGTTTTTT.

This chain uses TRBV7-2 with TRBJ2-7, with 9 nucleotides matching TRBD1. J gave up 3 bases and V 5 bases, and 8 bases lay outside the gene matches. Germline CDR1 and CDR2: SGHTA and FQGNSA. The CDR3 totals 15 residues. The CDR3 reads CASSIQDRGSYEQYF. The DNA of the CDR3 is TGTGCCAGCAGCATTCAAGACAGGGGGAGCTACGAGCAGTACTTC.

J is TRBJ2-1 and V is TRBV7-2, with D tentatively TRBD2 (6 bases). The CDR3 contains 16 residues. Germline V CDR1 and CDR2: SGHTA, FQGNSA. Trimming took 5 bases from V and 9 from J, leaving 23 bases between them. The CDR3 bases are TGTGCCAGCAGCGAAACGATGCCGGGACTCTCGGGTGAGCAGTTCTTC. It is translated as CASSETMPGLSGEQFF.

The chain employs TRBV7-8 and TRBJ2-5, with a tentative D call TRBD1 (6 bases). The CDR3 spans 14 residues. The germline V gene has CDR1 SGHVS and CDR2 FQNEAQ. Trimming took 0 bases from V and 6 from J, leaving 11 bases between them. Here the CDR3 reads CASSLAGAEKTQYF. The DNA for the CDR3 is TGTGCCAGCAGCTTAGCGGGGGCAGAAAAGACCCAGTACTTC. Full variable domain (missing parts from reference TRBV7-8 and TRBJ2-5): GAGVSQSPRYKVAKRGQDVALRCDPISGHVSLFWYQQALGQGPEFLTYFQNEAQLDKSGLPSDRFFAERPEGSVSTLKIQRTQQEDSAVYLCASSLAGAEKTQYFGPGTRLLVL.

This chain joins TRBV28 and TRBJ1-4; D is unclear. Germline V gene lookup returns CDR1 MDHEN and CDR2 SYDVKM. Between the trimmed V and J ends, which lost 4 bases and 5 bases, there was a span of 14 bases. The CDR3 is 15 residues long. Written as DNA, the CDR3 is TGTGCCAGCAGTTCACAAGACCTGGGGAATGAAAAACTGTTTTTT. Protein sequence: CASSSQDLGNEKLFF. Supplemented by reference TRBV28 and TRBJ1-4, the full variable domain reads DVKVTQSSRYLVKRTGEKVFLECVQDMDHENMFWYRQDPGLGLRLIYFSYDVKMKEKGDIPEGYSVSREKKERFSLILESASTNQTSMYLCASSSQDLGNEKLFFGSGTQLSVL.

The genes are TRBV5-4 and TRBJ1-6, with 12 bases matching TRBD1. The junction had 3 bases not matched to a gene; V was cut back by 4 bases and J by 7 bases. From germline, CDR1 is SGHNT and CDR2 YYREEE (reference sequence). CDR3 length: 15 amino acids. The CDR3 is CASSPGTGGNSPLHF. As DNA, the CDR3 is TGTGCCAGCAGCCCCGGGACAGGGGGCAATTCACCCCTCCACTTT.

The gene calls are TRBV5-1 and TRBJ1-4; D gene uncertain. The CDR3 loop spans 15 amino acids. Germline V gene data show CDR1 as SGHRS and CDR2 as YFSETQ. V was shortened by 7 bases and J by 5 bases, with 18 bases between the two germline ends. This CDR3 is CASRPLGRINEKLFF. CDR3 DNA sequence: TGCGCCAGCCGCCCTCTCGGACGGATAAATGAAAAACTGTTTTTT.

This chain links TRBV10-1 with TRBJ1-4; TRBD1 matches at 10 bases. Per the germline V gene, CDR1 is WNHNN and CDR2 is SYGVQD (reference sequence). CDR3 length: 16 amino acids. V shed 2 bases, J shed 5 bases, and the junction held 5 bases outside the gene matches. Written as DNA, the CDR3 is TGCGCCAGCAGTGAGGGGACAGGGGTGAAGAATGAAAAACTGTTTTTT. Its protein product is CASSEGTGVKNEKLFF.

The chain uses TRBV5-1 and TRBJ2-5; possibly TRBD2 for D (5 bases). CDR1 is SGHRS and CDR2 is YFSETQ in the germline V gene. The CDR3 has 13 amino acids. Trimming pared 0 bases from V and 4 bases from J, leaving 7 bases between. The CDR3: CASSLAAGETQYF. The CDR3, as DNA: TGCGCCAGCAGCTTGGCCGCGGGAGAGACCCAGTACTTC.